The 6 T cell receptor beta chains below all came from one sample that was sequenced in a study of T cells after yellow fever vaccination. TCRdb recomputed calls from the 5' RACE reads with MiXCR, one row per CDR3 protein. The repertoire consists of around 500,000 distinct CDR3 sequences, with 21% occurring once and the leading ten covering about 16%. The source was PBMCs, collected less than 25 days after the first yellow fever vaccination. These receptors were taken from a man aged 18 to 29 who received the YFV17D yellow fever vaccine.

The chain has TRBV6-1 and TRBJ1-2, with 9 nucleotides matching TRBD1. CDR1 and CDR2 from the germline V gene are MNHNS and SASEGT. V was clipped by 6 bases and J by 8 bases; unmatched bases: 10. This CDR3 has 14 residues. CDR3 in DNA: TGTGCCAGCAGCGGGACAGGGCTCAGAGAGGGCTACACCTTC. Amino acid sequence: CASSGTGLREGYTF.

The CDR3 DNA sequence: TGTGCCACCAGGGCGACGACCCCGGTCGGGGGGGCTACCACCGGGGAGCTGTTTTTT. The encoded protein is CATRATTPVGGATTGELFF. The rearrangement uses TRBV24-1 and TRBJ2-2; 8 bases are shared with TRBD2. The CDR3 runs 19 residues. Trimming cost V 7 bases and J 4 bases; bases outside gene matches: 19. The germline gives CDR1 KGHDR, CDR2 SFDVKD.

This clonotype was picked up a small number of times. This chain joins TRBV28 and TRBJ2-7, with TRBD1 as a possible D gene (6 bases). Germline V gene sequence: CDR1 MDHEN, CDR2 SYDVKM. V was pared by 3 bases and J by 0 bases, with 9 bases between. The CDR3 sequence is 14 residues long. This CDR3 reads CASSFRGTSYEQYV. CDR3 nucleotide sequence: TGTGCCAGCAGTTTCAGGGGCACCTCCTACGAGCAGTACGTC.

This clonotype occurred many times. V and J are TRBV10-3 and TRBJ2-2; the match to TRBD2 covers 7 bases. The CDR3 extends over 13 amino acids. CDR1 is ENHRY, CDR2 SYGVKD, per germline. Unmatched junction bases numbered 1, after V lost 8 bases and J lost 1 base. The CDR3 loop reads CAIRGGNTGELFF. CDR3 nucleotide sequence: TGTGCCATCCGCGGGGGGAACACCGGGGAGCTGTTTTTT.

The rearrangement joins TRBV20-1 to TRBJ2-5, with D possibly TRBD2 on 5 matching bases. Trimming left V 6 bases short and J 7 bases short, with 21 bases between. This CDR3 is 14 amino acids long. The germline gives CDR1 DFQATT, CDR2 SNEGSKA (reference sequence). CDR3: CSASQSGTGWTQYF. CDR3 sequence (DNA): TGCAGTGCCAGTCAGTCGGGAACGGGGTGGACCCAGTACTTC.

This clonotype was counted a few times. The rearrangement joins TRBV7-2 to TRBJ2-7; D is ambiguous. The germline CDR1 and CDR2 sequences are SGHTA and FQGNSA. CDR3 length: 14 residues. The V end lost 5 bases, the J end lost 2 bases, and 13 bases lay between the germline ends. The DNA for the CDR3 is TGTGCCAGCAGCAATATGGGCCTCCCCTACGAGCAGTACTTC. Translating gives CASSNMGLPYEQYF.